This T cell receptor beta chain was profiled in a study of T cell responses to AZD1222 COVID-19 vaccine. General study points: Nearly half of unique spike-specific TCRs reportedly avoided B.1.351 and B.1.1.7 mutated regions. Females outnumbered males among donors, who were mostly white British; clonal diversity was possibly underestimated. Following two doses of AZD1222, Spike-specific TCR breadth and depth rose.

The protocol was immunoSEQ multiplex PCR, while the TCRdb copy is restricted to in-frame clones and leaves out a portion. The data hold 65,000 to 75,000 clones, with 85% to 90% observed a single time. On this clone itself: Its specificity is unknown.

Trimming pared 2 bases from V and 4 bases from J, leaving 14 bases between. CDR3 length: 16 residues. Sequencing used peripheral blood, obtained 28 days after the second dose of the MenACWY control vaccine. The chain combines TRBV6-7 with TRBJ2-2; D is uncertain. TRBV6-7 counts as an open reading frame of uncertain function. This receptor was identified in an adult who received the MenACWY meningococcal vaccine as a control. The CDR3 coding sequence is TGTGCCAGCAGTTACCCGAAACACATCGTCACCGGGGAGCTGTTTTTT. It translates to CASSYPKHIVTGELFF.